Listed below are T cell receptor beta chains from one sample, sequenced in a study of cytomegalovirus exposure and HLA in healthy donors. Data came from immunoSEQ multiplex PCR; TCRdb stores just in-frame clones and leaves some out. Here the sample spans approximately 190,000 clones, 77% being singletons. Sequencing was carried out using PBMCs. The source is a woman aged 25 to 39 in good health and CMV-seropositive. The CDR3 runs from the conserved cysteine through the conserved F or W. Each record gives: J gene, V gene, clone size, CDR3 length, D gene, CDR3 protein, CDR3 DNA. A D gene is named only where the DNA matches it firmly. A clone size is listed for some rows: how often the clone was seen (once, few, many), or a class if it is expanded.

j_call: TRBJ1-4; v_call: TRBV7-9; clone_size: -; cdr3_length: 14; d_call: -; cdr3_aa: CASSLTGTNEKLFF; cdr3_nt: TGTGCCAGCAGTCTTACGGGAACTAATGAAAAACTGTTTTTT
j_call: TRBJ1-1; v_call: TRBV7-8; clone_size: -; cdr3_length: 13; d_call: TRBD1; cdr3_aa: CASNKMGQLEAFF; cdr3_nt: TGTGCCAGCAACAAAATGGGACAGCTTGAAGCTTTCTTT
j_call: TRBJ1-2; v_call: TRBV7-2; clone_size: -; cdr3_length: 13; d_call: -; cdr3_aa: CASSLISGGGYTF; cdr3_nt: TGTGCCAGCAGCTTAATATCGGGAGGGGGCTACACCTTC
j_call: TRBJ2-7; v_call: TRBV29-1; clone_size: once; cdr3_length: 14; d_call: -; cdr3_aa: CSVSRGLQVYEQYF; cdr3_nt: TGCAGCGTTAGCAGGGGCCTCCAGGTATACGAGCAGTACTTC
j_call: TRBJ2-3; v_call: TRBV9; clone_size: -; cdr3_length: 15; d_call: TRBD2; cdr3_aa: CASSVTGRGGDTQYF; cdr3_nt: TGTGCCAGCAGCGTTACAGGTCGGGGGGGAGATACGCAGTATTTT
j_call: TRBJ1-2; v_call: TRBV27; clone_size: -; cdr3_length: 12; d_call: TRBD1; cdr3_aa: CASSGQGRGYTF; cdr3_nt: TGTGCCAGCAGCGGACAGGGTAGAGGCTACACCTTC
j_call: TRBJ2-3; v_call: TRBV29-1; clone_size: once; cdr3_length: 14; d_call: -; cdr3_aa: CSVWAGLITDTQYF; cdr3_nt: TGCAGCGTTTGGGCAGGGTTGATCACAGATACGCAGTATTTT
j_call: TRBJ1-1; v_call: TRBV21-1; clone_size: -; cdr3_length: 16; d_call: -; cdr3_aa: CASSKAPGGLGTEAFF; cdr3_nt: TGTGCCAGCAGCAAAGCCCCGGGGGGCTTGGGCACTGAAGCTTTCTTT
j_call: TRBJ2-1; v_call: TRBV30; clone_size: -; cdr3_length: 11; d_call: -; cdr3_aa: CAWSVSSEQFF; cdr3_nt: TGTGCCTGGAGTGTTTCCTCGGAGCAGTTCTTC
j_call: TRBJ1-5; v_call: TRBV5-4; clone_size: -; cdr3_length: 13; d_call: -; cdr3_aa: CASSLAGGQPQHF; cdr3_nt: TGTGCCAGCAGCTTGGCGGGGGGTCAGCCCCAGCATTTT